The T cell receptor (beta chain) under discussion was sequenced for a study of CD8+ T cells in alopecia areata. Study-wide results and limits: Scalp lesions, especially in alopecia totalis/universalis, had higher clonality than normal scalp. With tofacitinib ongoing, many expanded lesional clones persisted in both scalp and blood.

Treatment in this sample: oral pan-JAK inhibitor, 5-10 mg twice daily. The authors sorted CD4+ and CD8+ T cells from PBMCs. CDR1 and CDR2 from the germline V gene are LGHNA and YSLEER. V lost 3 bases to trimming and J lost 2 bases, with 14 bases between them. This CDR3 region has 15 residues. This clone showed up just a few times. Its antigen is as yet unknown. The authors extracted RNA and reverse transcribed it into cDNA as the sequencing template. Assay used: immunoSEQ multiplex PCR; TCRdb lists only in-frame clones, some missing. The sample lists about 290,000 clones, roughly 60% occurring once. The chain is built from TRBV4-3 and TRBJ2-7; D perhaps matches TRBD2 (6 bases). The source was CD4+ T cells sorted from blood, collected at week 24, from a patient treated with tofacitinib. The sequence derives from a human donor with alopecia areata. CDR3 amino acids: CASSQGTWRAYEQYF. In DNA form, the CDR3 reads TGCGCCAGCAGCCAGGGGACCTGGAGGGCCTACGAGCAGTACTTC.